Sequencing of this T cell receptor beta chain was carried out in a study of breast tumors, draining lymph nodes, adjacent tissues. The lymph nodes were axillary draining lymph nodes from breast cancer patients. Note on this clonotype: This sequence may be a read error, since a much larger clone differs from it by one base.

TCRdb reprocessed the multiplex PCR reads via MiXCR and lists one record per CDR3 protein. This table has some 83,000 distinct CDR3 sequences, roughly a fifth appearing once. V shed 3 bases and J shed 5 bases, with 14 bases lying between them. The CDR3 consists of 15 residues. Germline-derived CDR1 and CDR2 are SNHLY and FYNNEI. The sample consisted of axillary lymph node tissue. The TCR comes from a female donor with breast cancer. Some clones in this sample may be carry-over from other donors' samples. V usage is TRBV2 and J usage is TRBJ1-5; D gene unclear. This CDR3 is CASSENPSGDQPQHF. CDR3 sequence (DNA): TGTGCCAGCAGTGAGAACCCCTCGGGCGATCAGCCCCAGCATTTT. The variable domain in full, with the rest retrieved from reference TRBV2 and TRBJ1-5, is EPEVTQTPSHQVTQMGQEVILRCVPISNHLYFYWYRQILGQKVEFLVSFYNNEISEKSEIFDDQFSVERPDGSNFTLKIRSTKLEDSAMYFCASSENPSGDQPQHFGDGTRLSIL.